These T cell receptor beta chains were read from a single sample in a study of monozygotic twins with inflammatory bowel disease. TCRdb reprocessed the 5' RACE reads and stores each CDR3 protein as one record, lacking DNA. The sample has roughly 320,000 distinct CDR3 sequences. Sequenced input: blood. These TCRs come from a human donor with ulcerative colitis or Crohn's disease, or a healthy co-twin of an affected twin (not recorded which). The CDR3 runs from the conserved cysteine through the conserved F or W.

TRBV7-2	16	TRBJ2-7	CASSLVGALPTYEQYF
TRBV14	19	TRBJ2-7	CASSPNTGGLYIPSYEQYF
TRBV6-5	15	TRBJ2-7	CASSYGTGGGSEQYF
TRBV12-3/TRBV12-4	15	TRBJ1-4	CASSPKGRPNEKLFF
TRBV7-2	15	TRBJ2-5	CASSFSGTAGETQYF
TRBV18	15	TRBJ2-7	CASSPRDGRPYEQYF
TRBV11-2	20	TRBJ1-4	CASSLGRGSFREGFGEKLFF
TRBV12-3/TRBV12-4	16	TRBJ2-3	CASQRPGASPTDTQYF
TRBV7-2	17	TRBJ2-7	CASSPRGTGDIHYEQYF
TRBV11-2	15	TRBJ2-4	CASSLGAGGGNIQYF
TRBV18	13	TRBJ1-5	CASSPTLNQPQHF
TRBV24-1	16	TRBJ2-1	CATSDFNKQQGDEQFF
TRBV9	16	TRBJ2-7	CASSVGSGGPSYEQYF
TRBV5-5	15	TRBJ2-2	CASFLGGTNTGELFF
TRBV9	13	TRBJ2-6	CASSEPGANVLTF
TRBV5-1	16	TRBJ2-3	CASSFRDGGSTDTQYF
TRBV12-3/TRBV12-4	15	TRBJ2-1	CASSATSGSYNEQFF
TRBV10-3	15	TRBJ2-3	CAISESSTLRDTQYF
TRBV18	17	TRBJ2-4	CASSPTDRVATKNIQYF
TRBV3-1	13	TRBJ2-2	CASSQDTPGELFF
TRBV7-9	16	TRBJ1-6	CASSPRTNSYNSPLHF
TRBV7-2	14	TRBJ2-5	CASSLAPPQETQYF
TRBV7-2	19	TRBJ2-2	CASSLALAGATANTGELFF
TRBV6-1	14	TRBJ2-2	CANRGGGDTGELIF
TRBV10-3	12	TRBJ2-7	CAISGLAFEQYF
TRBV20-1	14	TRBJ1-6	CSVQTLNPNSPLHF
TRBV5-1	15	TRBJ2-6	CASSSGLSGANVLTF
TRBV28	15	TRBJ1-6	CASRPKTGRPSPLHF
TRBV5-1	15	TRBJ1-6	CASSLRQVGASPLHF
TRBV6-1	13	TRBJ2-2	CASTRLASGELFF
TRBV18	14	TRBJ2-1	CASSLRTSMVEQFF
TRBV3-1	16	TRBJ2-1	CASSQGVPSLYNEQFF
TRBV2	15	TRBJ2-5	CASSEDVASQETQYF
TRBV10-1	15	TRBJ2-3	CASSESRRGADTQYF
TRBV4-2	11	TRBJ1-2	CASSQKEGYTF
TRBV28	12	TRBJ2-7	CASSSGGYEQYF
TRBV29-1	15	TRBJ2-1	CSVASGTSGSNEQFF
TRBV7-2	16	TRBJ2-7	CASRNQGALSIYEQYF
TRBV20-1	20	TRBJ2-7	CSATPDPGLAGQISSYEQYF
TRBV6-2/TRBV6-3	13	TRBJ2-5	CASTIRYQETQYF
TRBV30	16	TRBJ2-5	CAWSVLGPAERETQYF
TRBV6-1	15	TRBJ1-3	CASRMDRAAGNTIYF
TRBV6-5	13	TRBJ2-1	CASRYEGVNEQFF
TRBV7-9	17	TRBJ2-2	CASSVFWTDFNTGELFF
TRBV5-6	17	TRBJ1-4	CASSRIDLGPSTGKLFF
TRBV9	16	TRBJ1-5	CASSPPTGDSNQPQHF